A selection of T cell receptor beta chains follows, all from one sample in a study of T-cell reconstitution after alpha-beta-depleted transplantation in children. TCRdb recomputed calls from the PCR reads with MiXCR, one row per CDR3 protein. The sample has 190,000 or so distinct CDR3 sequences, 14% to 15% seen once. The specimen comprised PBMCs from the stem cell graft donor, sampled from the stem cell graft. The receptors were gathered from a human donor who donated a stem cell graft to a child with acute lymphoblastic leukemia. Both conserved end residues are part of each CDR3. A D gene is named only where the DNA matches it firmly. Size is omitted from some rows. Given values are once, few, many or a class for expanded clones.

TGCAGCGTTGACAGGGCAGGGGTCGATTCCACTGAAGCTTTCTTT CSVDRAGVDSTEAFF TRBJ1-1 NA TRBV29-1 many
TGCAGCGCAAGACTAGCGGGAGGCCAAGAGACCCAGTACTTC CSARLAGGQETQYF TRBJ2-5 TRBD2 TRBV29-1 many
TGTGCCAGCGCGCAGTCTCAGCCCCAGCATTTT CASAQSQPQHF TRBJ1-5 NA TRBV19 few
TGTGCCAGCAGTGTACTCGGGGGGCAGAGTGAAAAACTGTTTTTT CASSVLGGQSEKLFF TRBJ1-4 NA TRBV7-9 many
TGTGCCAGCAGCTTACGGTGGGGCTCGGACACCGGGGAGCTGTTTTTT CASSLRWGSDTGELFF TRBJ2-2 NA TRBV11-1 many
TGTGCCAGCAGCAAGAGAAAAGACACTGAAGCTTTCTTT CASSKRKDTEAFF TRBJ1-1 NA TRBV12-3/TRBV12-4 few
TGCGCCAGCAGCTTGTTAGCGGAAAACTACAATGAGCAGTTCTTC CASSLLAENYNEQFF TRBJ2-1 NA TRBV5-1 NA
TGCGCCAGCAGCTCCGGACACGGACGTAGTAGGGCCACCGGGGAGCTGTTTTTT CASSSGHGRSRATGELFF TRBJ2-2 NA TRBV5-1 many
TGTGCCAGTAGTACCTCCGGGTACGAGCAGTACTTC CASSTSGYEQYF TRBJ2-7 NA TRBV19 many
TGCGCCAGCAGCTTCTCTCAGGACTACAATGAGCAGTTCTTC CASSFSQDYNEQFF TRBJ2-1 NA TRBV5-1 many
TGCAGCGTTGCGGGCGAAAAACTGTTTTTT CSVAGEKLFF TRBJ1-4 NA TRBV29-1 many
TGCAGTGCTGACGACAGGCGGAACACTGAAGCTTTCTTT CSADDRRNTEAFF TRBJ1-1 NA TRBV20-1 NA
TGCAGTGCTAGACCTCCTTCCACAGGGGAAGAGCAGTACTTC CSARPPSTGEEQYF TRBJ2-7 TRBD1 TRBV20-1 many
TGCAGTGCTCTCGGACTAGCGGGCAATGAGCAGTTCTTC CSALGLAGNEQFF TRBJ2-1 TRBD2 TRBV20-1 many
TGCGCCACCAGCTTGGGGCCTACAGGGGCTGGGGCCAACGTCCTGACTTTC CATSLGPTGAGANVLTF TRBJ2-6 TRBD1 TRBV5-1 NA
TGCGCCAGCAGCCCCCACAGGGGGACAACTAATGAAAAACTGTTTTTT CASSPHRGTTNEKLFF TRBJ1-4 TRBD1 TRBV5-1 many
TGTGCCAGCAGCCAAGTTGGGGGTTTAGAGCAGTACTTC CASSQVGGLEQYF TRBJ2-7 NA TRBV7-2 NA
TGTGCCAGCTCTCCCGGGCCGCAGGAAAAACTGTTTTTT CASSPGPQEKLFF TRBJ1-4 NA TRBV18 NA
TGTGCCAGTAGTGGCAGGGAGGGCGAGCAGTACTTC CASSGREGEQYF TRBJ2-7 TRBD2 TRBV19 NA
TGTGCCATCAGTGAGTCGCAGGCCTACAATGAGCAGTTCTTC CAISESQAYNEQFF TRBJ2-1 NA TRBV10-3 many
TGTGCCATCAGTGGAACAGGGGACTCCTACTCTGGGGCCAACGTCCTGACTTTC CAISGTGDSYSGANVLTF TRBJ2-6 NA TRBV10-3 many
TGTGCCAGCAGCCCCGGGACCCTCAAAGGGTACGAGCAGTACTTC CASSPGTLKGYEQYF TRBJ2-7 NA TRBV4-2 few
TGTGCCAGCAGTTTAGAGCTAGCGGTTCACGGGACCCAGTACTTC CASSLELAVHGTQYF TRBJ2-5 TRBD2 TRBV12-3/TRBV12-4 NA
TGTGCCAGCAGCGACGACGGACTCAACCGGGATGAGCAGTTCTTC CASSDDGLNRDEQFF TRBJ2-1 NA TRBV11-2 NA
TGTGCCAGCAGCCAAGGAGGGGGGGCAGATACGCAGTATTTT CASSQGGGADTQYF TRBJ2-3 NA TRBV3-1 many
TGTGCCATCGGCGGAGAGTCCTACGAGCAGTACTTC CAIGGESYEQYF TRBJ2-7 NA TRBV10-3 NA
TGTGCCAGCAGTTCCACAACTAGCGGGAGGCCAGACGAGCAGTACTTC CASSSTTSGRPDEQYF TRBJ2-7 TRBD2 TRBV12-3/TRBV12-4 many
TGTGCCAGCAGTTTCGTGGGAGGCCGGGATACGCAGTATTTT CASSFVGGRDTQYF TRBJ2-3 NA TRBV12-3/TRBV12-4 many
TGTGCCAGCAGTTACCTAATCTACGAGCAGTACTTC CASSYLIYEQYF TRBJ2-7 NA TRBV6-6 few
TGCGCCAGCAGCTTGGGGGGAAGCGGGGTCTCCTACGAGCAGTACTTC CASSLGGSGVSYEQYF TRBJ2-7 TRBD2 TRBV5-1 many
TGTGCCAGCAGTTTTTTTGGGGCCAACGTCCTGACTTTC CASSFFGANVLTF TRBJ2-6 NA TRBV12-3/TRBV12-4 many
TGTGCCACCAGTAGAGGGACGGGAAACACCGGGGAGCTGTTTTTT CATSRGTGNTGELFF TRBJ2-2 NA TRBV24-1 NA
TGCGCCAGCAGGGGACTAGCGAGCTACGAGCAGTACTTC CASRGLASYEQYF TRBJ2-7 TRBD2 TRBV5-1 NA
TGTGCCAGCACCCTGAGCGGGCCCTCCTACGAGCAGTACTTC CASTLSGPSYEQYF TRBJ2-7 NA TRBV12-3/TRBV12-4 few
TGTGCCAGCAGTTTAATGGGAAGCACAGATACGCAGTATTTT CASSLMGSTDTQYF TRBJ2-3 NA TRBV12-3/TRBV12-4 many
TGTGCCAGTACCAACCCGGGACTAGCGGAGAGCACAGATACGCAGTATTTT CASTNPGLAESTDTQYF TRBJ2-3 TRBD2 TRBV19 many
TGCAGTGCTAGAGGACAAACAGACTACGAGCAGTACTTC CSARGQTDYEQYF TRBJ2-7 NA TRBV20-1 many
TGTGCCAGCAGTCTCTCGGGACAGTCTGAAGCTTTCTTT CASSLSGQSEAFF TRBJ1-1 TRBD1 TRBV6-2/TRBV6-3 many
TGTGCCAGCAGCACCGACAAAATCAGCAATGAGCAGTTCTTC CASSTDKISNEQFF TRBJ2-1 NA TRBV7-9 many
TGTGCCAGCAGCCGCCTGACAGGGGAAGAGACCCAGTACTTC CASSRLTGEETQYF TRBJ2-5 TRBD1 TRBV3-1 many
TGCGCCAGCAGCCTACCGACAGGTTCCAATGAAAAACTGTTTTTT CASSLPTGSNEKLFF TRBJ1-4 NA TRBV5-1 many
TGTGCCAGCAGCAAAGGTTTAGGACAGCTCCAAGAGACCCAGTACTTC CASSKGLGQLQETQYF TRBJ2-5 NA TRBV21-1 few
TGTGCCAGCAGCCGCCAGCGAGGCGAGCAGTTCTTC CASSRQRGEQFF TRBJ2-1 NA TRBV7-9 once
TGTGCCAGCAGCTCACAGGGGATCCGCGAAAAACTGTTTTTT CASSSQGIREKLFF TRBJ1-4 TRBD1 TRBV2 once
TGTGCCAGCAGTTTAGGGACAGAAAATGAAAAACTGTTTTTT CASSLGTENEKLFF TRBJ1-4 NA TRBV12-3/TRBV12-4 many
TGTGCCAGCAGTTACCTGAACCCGACAGGGGATTCCTACGAGCAGTACTTC CASSYLNPTGDSYEQYF TRBJ2-7 TRBD1 TRBV12-3/TRBV12-4 many
TGTGCCAGCAGTCCTACGGGCCAGGGTCCCTTGATCGACTTC CASSPTGQGPLIDF TRBJ2-5 NA TRBV12-3/TRBV12-4 many
TGCGCCAGCAGTGAGTCTTCAGACGTCTACGAGCAGTACTTC CASSESSDVYEQYF TRBJ2-7 NA TRBV10-2 many
TGCAGTGCTGAGCCGGACAACCGCTACAATGAGCAGTTCTTC CSAEPDNRYNEQFF TRBJ2-1 NA TRBV20-1 many
TGTGCCAGCAGCTTAGCGTTGGCAGTTTACAATGAGCAGTTCTTC CASSLALAVYNEQFF TRBJ2-1 NA TRBV7-2 many
TGCGCCAGCAGTGTTGGGACAGTAAATTCACCCCTCCACTTT CASSVGTVNSPLHF TRBJ1-6 TRBD1 TRBV10-2 many
TGCAGTGCTAGAGATGAGGGTTCACCCCTCCACTTT CSARDEGSPLHF TRBJ1-6 NA TRBV20-1 many